These 3 T cell receptor beta chains came from one sample sequenced in a study of T cell repertoires in cytomegalovirus infection. TCRdb reprocessed the reads with MiXCR, giving one entry per CDR3 protein. This table holds 650,000 to 900,000 distinct CDR3 sequences, 25% to 30% found once. These receptors' targets are unknown. Here the sequenced sample was cultured CD8+ T cells from PBMCs, taken from culture after CMV antigen stimulation. Source of these receptors: a human donor in good health (CMV status not recorded). Some clones in this sample may be carry-over from other donors' samples.

This clonotype was picked up a small number of times. The junction shows a germline mismatch at one end, possibly a read error. The chain combines TRBV20-1 with TRBJ1-5; D uncertain. The CDR3 is 10 residues long. Looked up from germline, CDR1 is DFQATT and CDR2 is SNEGSKA (reference sequence). Here the CDR3 reads CSARDQPQHF. CDR3 in DNA: TGCAGTGCCAGAGATCAGCCCCAGCATTTT.

The V and J genes are TRBV14 and TRBJ1-1; D call uncertain. From germline, CDR1 is SGHDN and CDR2 FVKESK. CDR3 length: 13 residues. V was pared by 0 bases and J by 4 bases, with 6 bases between. Here the CDR3 DNA reads TGTGCCAGCAGCCAAGAAAGGCGCACTGAAGCTTTCTTT. This sequence encodes CASSQERRTEAFF.

The gene calls are TRBV23-1 and TRBJ2-7; 9 nucleotides align to TRBD2. TRBV23-1 belongs to the ORF category, with a function that is uncertain. This CDR3 is 16 amino acids long. V lost 1 base, J lost 2 bases, and 6 bases stayed unmatched. The CDR3 DNA follows: TGCGCCAGCAGTCAATTGGCGGGGGGGATGCCCTACGAGCAGTACGTC. Its protein is CASSQLAGGMPYEQYV.